A selection of T cell receptor beta chains follows, all from one sample in a study of cytomegalovirus exposure and HLA in healthy donors. Using immunoSEQ multiplex PCR, the repertoire was profiled, and TCRdb retains in-frame clones only, with some absent. The top ten hold 20% to 25% of the sample, which has about 87,000 clones, around 68% seen once. Sequences were obtained from PBMCs. The receptors stem from a young man in good health and CMV-seropositive. Each CDR3 is given with its conserved first and last residue. The order of the fields is V gene, CDR3 length, J gene, CDR3 protein.

v_call: TRBV19; cdr3_length: 16; j_call: TRBJ2-3; cdr3_aa: CASSKGRGGNTDTQYF
v_call: TRBV19; cdr3_length: 14; j_call: TRBJ1-1; cdr3_aa: CASSPQGLDTEAFF
v_call: TRBV10-2; cdr3_length: 15; j_call: TRBJ2-1; cdr3_aa: CASSVGTAIYNEQFF
v_call: TRBV5-4; cdr3_length: 14; j_call: TRBJ2-5; cdr3_aa: CASMEDPTQETQYF
v_call: TRBV5-1; cdr3_length: 14; j_call: TRBJ2-2; cdr3_aa: CASSGGENTGELFF
v_call: TRBV28; cdr3_length: 14; j_call: TRBJ2-7; cdr3_aa: CASKQGDRGLEQYF
v_call: TRBV15; cdr3_length: 13; j_call: TRBJ2-3; cdr3_aa: CATSIHSTDTQYF
v_call: TRBV9; cdr3_length: 14; j_call: TRBJ2-7; cdr3_aa: CASSPGLTTYEQYF
v_call: TRBV29-1; cdr3_length: 15; j_call: TRBJ2-2; cdr3_aa: CSVEGGTEKTGELFF
v_call: TRBV2; cdr3_length: 15; j_call: TRBJ2-2; cdr3_aa: CASSVLTGDTGELFF
v_call: TRBV5-5; cdr3_length: 12; j_call: TRBJ1-1; cdr3_aa: CASRNDRREAFF
v_call: TRBV7-2; cdr3_length: 14; j_call: TRBJ1-2; cdr3_aa: CASSPQGQLYGYTF
v_call: TRBV5-6; cdr3_length: 15; j_call: .; cdr3_aa: CASSFGQGLRHEQYF
v_call: TRBV11-3; cdr3_length: 13; j_call: TRBJ1-1; cdr3_aa: CASSFRSRGEAFF
v_call: TRBV7-7; cdr3_length: 15; j_call: TRBJ2-2; cdr3_aa: CASSLESSNTGELFF
v_call: TRBV15; cdr3_length: 18; j_call: TRBJ1-2; cdr3_aa: CATSRGLEEGTSFFGYTF
v_call: TRBV29-1; cdr3_length: 11; j_call: TRBJ1-2; cdr3_aa: CSVDPSYGYTF
v_call: TRBV7-9; cdr3_length: 15; j_call: TRBJ2-7; cdr3_aa: CASSPLLAGAYEQYF
v_call: TRBV7-2; cdr3_length: 13; j_call: TRBJ1-1; cdr3_aa: CASSFDRVTEAFF
v_call: TRBV28; cdr3_length: 14; j_call: TRBJ2-7; cdr3_aa: CASRLPGNSYEQYF
v_call: TRBV4-1; cdr3_length: 15; j_call: TRBJ1-2; cdr3_aa: CASSPRQGANYGYTF
v_call: TRBV25-1; cdr3_length: 16; j_call: TRBJ1-5; cdr3_aa: CASSDSRGGGNQPQHF
v_call: TRBV15; cdr3_length: 16; j_call: TRBJ2-1; cdr3_aa: CATSRDLSGRANEQFF
v_call: TRBV27; cdr3_length: 15; j_call: TRBJ1-1; cdr3_aa: CASSPHRDLNTEAFF
v_call: TRBV7-3; cdr3_length: 15; j_call: TRBJ2-3; cdr3_aa: CASSLGLAHTDTQYF
v_call: TRBV29-1; cdr3_length: 11; j_call: TRBJ1-1; cdr3_aa: CSAEWQREAFF
v_call: TRBV2; cdr3_length: 13; j_call: TRBJ1-5; cdr3_aa: CASQRSGNQPQNF
v_call: TRBV27; cdr3_length: 13; j_call: TRBJ1-2; cdr3_aa: CASSFTGVGGYTF
v_call: TRBV9; cdr3_length: 14; j_call: TRBJ1-4; cdr3_aa: CASSVAPGDEKLFF
v_call: TRBV5-6; cdr3_length: 15; j_call: TRBJ2-7; cdr3_aa: CASSHGQGSSYEQYF
v_call: TRBV6-1; cdr3_length: 14; j_call: TRBJ2-5; cdr3_aa: CATRDGTVQETQYF
v_call: TRBV5-6; cdr3_length: 14; j_call: TRBJ2-7; cdr3_aa: CASSPGPPSYEQYF
v_call: TRBV2; cdr3_length: 15; j_call: TRBJ1-5; cdr3_aa: CASSITGAGYQPQHF
v_call: TRBV28; cdr3_length: 12; j_call: TRBJ2-3; cdr3_aa: CASSLRLDTQYF
v_call: TRBV6-5; cdr3_length: 14; j_call: TRBJ2-3; cdr3_aa: CASTQQQGTDTQYF
v_call: TRBV29-1; cdr3_length: 14; j_call: TRBJ2-7; cdr3_aa: CSVEGGQGRYEQYF
v_call: TRBV19; cdr3_length: 14; j_call: TRBJ2-5; cdr3_aa: CASWGGIGDETQYF
v_call: TRBV10-3; cdr3_length: 13; j_call: TRBJ1-5; cdr3_aa: CAISESAYQPQHF
v_call: TRBV6-1; cdr3_length: 14; j_call: TRBJ2-7; cdr3_aa: CASSVREVQYEQYF
v_call: TRBV27; cdr3_length: 14; j_call: TRBJ2-5; cdr3_aa: CASSLLKRGETQYF
v_call: TRBV10-3; cdr3_length: 13; j_call: TRBJ2-1; cdr3_aa: CAISLDRVNEQFF
v_call: TRBV9; cdr3_length: 11; j_call: TRBJ1-1; cdr3_aa: CASSSRGEAFF
v_call: TRBV6-1; cdr3_length: 14; j_call: TRBJ2-1; cdr3_aa: CASSPDRGSDEQFF
v_call: TRBV4-3; cdr3_length: 12; j_call: TRBJ1-1; cdr3_aa: CASRSTGGEAFF
v_call: TRBV6-1; cdr3_length: 14; j_call: TRBJ2-5; cdr3_aa: CASTFGTTQETQYF
v_call: TRBV6-1; cdr3_length: 15; j_call: TRBJ2-5; cdr3_aa: CASSRSRPAGETQYF
v_call: TRBV29-1; cdr3_length: 19; j_call: TRBJ2-5; cdr3_aa: CSVEDLRDRGGLGSETQYF
v_call: TRBV7-2; cdr3_length: 15; j_call: TRBJ2-5; cdr3_aa: CASSLGFWGRETQYF
v_call: TRBV7-2; cdr3_length: 17; j_call: TRBJ2-7; cdr3_aa: CASSLATPPWAEWEQYF
v_call: TRBV5-4; cdr3_length: 15; j_call: TRBJ1-6; cdr3_aa: CASSLRTGSNSPLHF
v_call: TRBV11-2; cdr3_length: 14; j_call: TRBJ1-2; cdr3_aa: CASSPGGVFYGYTF
v_call: TRBV15; cdr3_length: 13; j_call: TRBJ2-5; cdr3_aa: CATSRDGQGNQYF
v_call: TRBV5-4; cdr3_length: 15; j_call: TRBJ2-4; cdr3_aa: CASSIRQGLQNIQYF
v_call: TRBV28; cdr3_length: 13; j_call: TRBJ1-5; cdr3_aa: CAPPEGSNQPQHF
v_call: TRBV27; cdr3_length: 13; j_call: TRBJ1-6; cdr3_aa: CASSLGHYSPLHF